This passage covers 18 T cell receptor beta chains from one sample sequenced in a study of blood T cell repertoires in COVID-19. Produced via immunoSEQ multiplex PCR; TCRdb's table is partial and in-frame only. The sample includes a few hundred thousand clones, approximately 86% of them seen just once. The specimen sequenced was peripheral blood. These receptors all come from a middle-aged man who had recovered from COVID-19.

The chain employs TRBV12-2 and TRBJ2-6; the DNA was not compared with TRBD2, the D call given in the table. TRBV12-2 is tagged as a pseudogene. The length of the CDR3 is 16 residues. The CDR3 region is CASRLDLGNGANVLTF. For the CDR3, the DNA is TGTGCAAGTCGCCTGGACTTGGGCAATGGGGCCAACGTCCTGACTTTC.

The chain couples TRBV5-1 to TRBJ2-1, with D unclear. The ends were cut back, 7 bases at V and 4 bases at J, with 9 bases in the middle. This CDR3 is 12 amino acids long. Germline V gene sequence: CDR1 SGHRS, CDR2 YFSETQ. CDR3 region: CASGRSYNEQFF. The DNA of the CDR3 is TGCGCCAGCGGTAGATCTTACAATGAGCAGTTCTTC.

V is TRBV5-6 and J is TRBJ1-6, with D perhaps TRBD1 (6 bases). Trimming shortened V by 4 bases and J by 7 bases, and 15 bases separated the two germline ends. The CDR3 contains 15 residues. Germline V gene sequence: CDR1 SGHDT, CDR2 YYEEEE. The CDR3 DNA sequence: TGTGCCAGCAGCCAGAACAGGGTACGGAATTCACCCCTCCACTTT. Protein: CASSQNRVRNSPLHF.

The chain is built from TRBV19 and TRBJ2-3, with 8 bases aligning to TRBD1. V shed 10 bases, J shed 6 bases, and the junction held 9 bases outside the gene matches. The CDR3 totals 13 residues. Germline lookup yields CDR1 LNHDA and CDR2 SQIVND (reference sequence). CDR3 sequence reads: CATATGEYDTQYF. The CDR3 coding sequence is TGTGCCACCGCGACAGGGGAGTACGATACGCAGTATTTT.

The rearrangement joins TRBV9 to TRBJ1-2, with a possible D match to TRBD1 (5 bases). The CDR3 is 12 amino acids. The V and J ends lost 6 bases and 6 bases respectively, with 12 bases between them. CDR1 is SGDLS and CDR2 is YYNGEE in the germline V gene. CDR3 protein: CASTYSRDGYTF. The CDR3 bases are TGTGCCAGCACCTACTCCAGGGATGGCTACACCTTC.

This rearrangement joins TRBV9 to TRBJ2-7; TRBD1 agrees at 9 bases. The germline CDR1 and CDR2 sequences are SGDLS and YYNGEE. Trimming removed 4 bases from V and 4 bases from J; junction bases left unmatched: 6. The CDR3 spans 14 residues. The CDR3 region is CASSLRQGGYEQYF. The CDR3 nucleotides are TGTGCCAGCAGCCTAAGACAGGGGGGGTACGAGCAGTACTTC. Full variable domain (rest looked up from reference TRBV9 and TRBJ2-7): DSGVTQTPKHLITATGQRVTLRCSPRSGDLSVYWYQQSLDQGLQFLIQYYNGEERAKGNILERFSAQQFPDLHSELNLSSLELGDSALYFCASSLRQGGYEQYFGPGTRLTVT.

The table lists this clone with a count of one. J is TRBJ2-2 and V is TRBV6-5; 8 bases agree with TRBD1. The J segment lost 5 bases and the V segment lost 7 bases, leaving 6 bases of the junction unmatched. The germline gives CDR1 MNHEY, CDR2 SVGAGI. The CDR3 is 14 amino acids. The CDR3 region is CASTRTGNTGELFF. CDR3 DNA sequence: TGTGCCAGCACCAGGACAGGGAATACCGGGGAGCTGTTTTTT.

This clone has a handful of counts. The DNA of the CDR3 is TGTGCCAGCAGCTTGGGACAATCCCCAGATACGCAGTATTTT. The encoded protein is CASSLGQSPDTQYF. This chain joins TRBV5-6 and TRBJ2-3; D is uncertain. Germline assignment: CDR1 SGHDT and CDR2 YYEEEE. V was cut by 0 bases and J by 4 bases, with 9 bases left in between. CDR3 size: 14 residues.

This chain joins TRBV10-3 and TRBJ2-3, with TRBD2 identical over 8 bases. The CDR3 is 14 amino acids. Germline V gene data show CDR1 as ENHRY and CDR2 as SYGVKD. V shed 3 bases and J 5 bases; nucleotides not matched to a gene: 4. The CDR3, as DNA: TGTGCCATCAGTGATGGAGCGGGAGAAGATACGCAGTATTTT. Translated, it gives CAISDGAGEDTQYF.

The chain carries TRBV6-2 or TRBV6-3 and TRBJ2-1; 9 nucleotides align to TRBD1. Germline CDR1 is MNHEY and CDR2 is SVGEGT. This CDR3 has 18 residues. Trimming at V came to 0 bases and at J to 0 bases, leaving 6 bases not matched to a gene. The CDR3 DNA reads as TGTGCCAGCAGTTACTCTGGGACAGGGTATCGCTCCTACAATGAGCAGTTCTTC. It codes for CASSYSGTGYRSYNEQFF.

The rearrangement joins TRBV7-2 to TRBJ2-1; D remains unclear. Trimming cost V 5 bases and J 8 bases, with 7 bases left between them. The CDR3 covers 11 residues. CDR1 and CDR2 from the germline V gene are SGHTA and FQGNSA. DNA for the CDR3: TGTGCCAGCAGCCAAAAGCATGAGCAGTTCTTC. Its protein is CASSQKHEQFF.

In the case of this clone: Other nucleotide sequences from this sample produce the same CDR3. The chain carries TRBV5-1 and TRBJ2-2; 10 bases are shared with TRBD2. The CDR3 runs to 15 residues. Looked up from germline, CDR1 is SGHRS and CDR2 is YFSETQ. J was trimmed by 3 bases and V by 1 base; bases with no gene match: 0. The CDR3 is CASSLLAGDTGELFF. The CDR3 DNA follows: TGCGCCAGCAGCTTGCTAGCGGGAGACACCGGGGAGCTGTTTTTT.

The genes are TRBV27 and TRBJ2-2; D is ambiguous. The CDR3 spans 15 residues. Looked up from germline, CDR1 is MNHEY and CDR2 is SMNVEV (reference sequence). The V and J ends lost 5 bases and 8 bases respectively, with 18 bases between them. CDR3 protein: CASSLSPSSVGELFF. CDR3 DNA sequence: TGTGCCAGCAGTCTCTCTCCCTCCAGTGTGGGGGAGCTGTTTTTT.

CDR3 protein: CASSSAGQGPEQYF. CDR3 in DNA: TGTGCCAGCAGCTCCGCGGGACAGGGACCCGAGCAGTACTTC. The chain has TRBV7-2 and TRBJ2-7; 9 positions agree with TRBD1. This CDR3 has 14 residues. V trimming: 4 bases; J trimming: 6 bases; junction bases outside the gene matches: 7. Germline loops: CDR1 SGHTA, CDR2 FQGNSA.

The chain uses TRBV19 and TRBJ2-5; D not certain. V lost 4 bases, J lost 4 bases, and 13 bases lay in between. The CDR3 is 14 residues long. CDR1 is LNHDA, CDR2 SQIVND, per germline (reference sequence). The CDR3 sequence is CASSTSSPVETQYF. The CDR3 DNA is TGTGCCAGTAGTACCTCTTCCCCAGTAGAGACCCAGTACTTC.

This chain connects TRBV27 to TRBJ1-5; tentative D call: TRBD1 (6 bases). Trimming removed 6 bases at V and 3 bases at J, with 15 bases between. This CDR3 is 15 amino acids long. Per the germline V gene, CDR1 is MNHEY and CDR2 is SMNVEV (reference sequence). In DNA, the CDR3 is TGTGCCAGCAGAGGGGGGGCGGGTTACAATCAGCCCCAGCATTTT. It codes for CASRGGAGYNQPQHF.

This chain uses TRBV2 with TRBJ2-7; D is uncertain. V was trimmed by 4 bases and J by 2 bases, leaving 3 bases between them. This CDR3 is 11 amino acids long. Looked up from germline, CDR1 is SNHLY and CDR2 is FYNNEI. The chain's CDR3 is CASSVTYEQYF. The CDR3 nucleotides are TGTGCCAGCAGTGTTACCTACGAGCAGTACTTC.

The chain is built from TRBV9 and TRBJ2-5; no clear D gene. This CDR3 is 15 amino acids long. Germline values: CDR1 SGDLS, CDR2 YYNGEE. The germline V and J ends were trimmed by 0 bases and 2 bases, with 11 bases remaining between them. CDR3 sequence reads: CASSVAPTTQETQYF. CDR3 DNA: TGTGCCAGCAGCGTAGCCCCCACCACACAAGAGACCCAGTACTTC.